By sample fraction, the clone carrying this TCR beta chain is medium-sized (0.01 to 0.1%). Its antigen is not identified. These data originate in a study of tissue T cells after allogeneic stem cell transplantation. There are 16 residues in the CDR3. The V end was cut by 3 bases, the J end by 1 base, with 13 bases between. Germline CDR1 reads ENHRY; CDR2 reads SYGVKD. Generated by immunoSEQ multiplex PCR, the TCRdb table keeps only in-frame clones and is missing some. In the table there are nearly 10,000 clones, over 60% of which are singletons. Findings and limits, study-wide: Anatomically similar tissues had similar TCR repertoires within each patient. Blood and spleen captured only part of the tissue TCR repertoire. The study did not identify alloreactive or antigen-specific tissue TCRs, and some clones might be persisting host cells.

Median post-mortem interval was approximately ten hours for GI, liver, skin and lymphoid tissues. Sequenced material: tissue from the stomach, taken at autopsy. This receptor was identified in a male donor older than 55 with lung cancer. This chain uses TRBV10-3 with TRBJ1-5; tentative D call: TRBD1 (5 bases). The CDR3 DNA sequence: TGTGCCATCAGTGATATTGGGGCTTCCAGCAATCAGCCCCAGCATTTT. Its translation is CAISDIGASSNQPQHF.